This TCR beta chain was documented in a study of T cell repertoires in cytomegalovirus infection. Looking at the study overall: CMV infection plus the matching HLA type was flagged by public TCR beta signatures. Study findings and constraints: Identification of carriers of CMV plus the relevant HLA was performed using cumulative public TCR beta family frequency.

Concerning this clonotype itself: Its target is not known.

TCRdb analysed the reads with MiXCR anew, one entry per CDR3 protein. The profile shows some 180,000 distinct CDR3 sequences, about a sixth of them singletons. Input material: CD8+ T cells from PBMCs. The receptor comes from a human donor in good health (CMV status not recorded). Some clones in this sample may be carry-over from other donors' samples.

As DNA, the CDR3 is TGTGCCGCCAGAGGGGGAACAGAAGGGGAAGTTAACTCTGAAGCTTTCTTT. It translates to CAARGGTEGEVNSEAFF. The chain has TRBV7-2 and TRBJ1-1; possibly TRBD1 for D (6 bases). The germline V and J ends were trimmed by 11 bases and 6 bases, with 31 bases remaining between them. CDR1 is SGHTA and CDR2 is FQGNSA in the germline V gene. This CDR3 has 17 amino acids.